Listed here is a single T cell receptor (beta chain). MiXCR was run by TCRdb on the RT-PCR reads, yielding one entry per CDR3 protein. The sample contains around 700,000 distinct CDR3 sequences, 11% to 15% of which appear only once. The CDR3 loop spans 14 amino acids. This sequence was found in a female donor in good health, serving as a healthy control. Material: memory CD4+ T cells from blood. The gene calls are TRBV21-1 and TRBJ2-1. TRBV21-1 is flagged as a pseudogene. The CDR3: CASSKTGPYNEQFF. CDR3 nucleotides: TGTGCCAGCAGCAAAACGGGACCCTACAATGAGCAGTTCTTC.